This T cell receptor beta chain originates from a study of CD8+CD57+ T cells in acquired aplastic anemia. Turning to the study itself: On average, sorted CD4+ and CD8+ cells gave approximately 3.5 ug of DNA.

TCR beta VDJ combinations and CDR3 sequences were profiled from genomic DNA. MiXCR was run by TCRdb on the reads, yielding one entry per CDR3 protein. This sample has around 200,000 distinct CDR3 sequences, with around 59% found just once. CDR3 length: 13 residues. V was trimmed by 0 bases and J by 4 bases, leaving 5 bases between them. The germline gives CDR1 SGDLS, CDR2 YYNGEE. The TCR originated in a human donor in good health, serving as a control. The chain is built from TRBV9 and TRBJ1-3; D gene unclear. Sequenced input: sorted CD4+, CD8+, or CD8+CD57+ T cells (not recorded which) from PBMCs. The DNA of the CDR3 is TGTGCCAGCAGCGTAGCTTTAGGAAACACCATATATTTT. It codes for CASSVALGNTIYF.